Listed below are T cell receptor beta chains from one sample, sequenced in a study of vaccination and CD4 T cells after COVID-19. Their antigens are not known. MiXCR, applied by TCRdb to the PCR reads, yields one record per CDR3 protein. The data contain approximately 13,000 distinct CDR3 sequences, 50% to 65% of them singletons. The sequencing sample was made of CD4+ T cells from blood, cultured in vitro. These receptors all stem from a human donor who had recovered from COVID-19. CDR3s leave out the opening cysteine and the closing phenylalanine or tryptophan.

j_call | v_call | cdr3_aa
TRBJ2-3 | TRBV6-2/TRBV6-3 | ASVGTLEGDTQY
TRBJ1-3 | TRBV28 | ASSFQPMNTIY
TRBJ1-5 | TRBV4-2 | ASSSGFGNQPQH
TRBJ2-3 | TRBV6-5 | ASSSILAVNTDTQY
TRBJ2-2 | TRBV7-6 | ASSFTSGPTGELF
TRBJ2-5 | TRBV7-2 | ASSLDRRTETQY
TRBJ1-5 | TRBV24-1 | ATSDTGGDQPQH
TRBJ1-5 | TRBV20-1 | SARDMGNGPQH
TRBJ2-7 | TRBV6-5 | ASSWTGKSSYEQY
TRBJ2-7 | TRBV2 | ASSEIAYEQY
TRBJ2-1 | TRBV5-4 | ASNDWTSGSNEQF
TRBJ2-5 | TRBV2 | ASQREKTQY